This TCR beta chain was sequenced during a study of B cell selection in AIRE deficiency. Assay: immunoSEQ multiplex PCR; the TCRdb copy retains only in-frame clones and omits some. The sample lists under 30,000 clones, about 97% seen once, with 0.17% in the top ten. In the case of this clone: The antigen is not known.

Germline assignment: CDR1 SEHNR and CDR2 FQNEAQ (reference sequence). Trimming cost V 8 bases and J 8 bases, with 10 bases left between them. This CDR3 region has 11 residues. Sorting defined conventional CD4 T cells as CD4+CD127+. Study-wide findings and caveats: Patient Tconv and Treg cells showed healthy-like TCRBV usage, CDR3 length, diversity.

The sample consisted of conventional CD4+ T cells sorted from PBMCs. The rearrangement uses TRBV7-9 and TRBJ2-1; D is tentatively TRBD1 or TRBD2 (5 bases each). This sequence originates from a human donor with AIRE deficiency. CDR3 bases: TGTGCCAGCCTACGAGGGGATGAGCAGTTCTTC. Protein product: CASLRGDEQFF. The variable domain in full, with the rest retrieved from reference TRBV7-9 and TRBJ2-1, is DTGVSQNPRHKITKRGQNVTFRCDPISEHNRLYWYRQTLGQGPEFLTYFQNEAQLEKSRLLSDRFSAERPKGSFSTLEIQRTEQGDSAMYLCASLRGDEQFFGPGTRLTVL.